The present T cell receptor (beta chain) was sequenced within a study of blood T cell repertoires in COVID-19. Study context: Specimens from acute and convalescent COVID-19 originated in the United States, Italy and Spain. T cells, B-cell-depleted T cells, or PBMCs provided the cDNA or gDNA that served as material.

This CDR3 is 11 amino acids long. Trimming took off 2 bases at V and 7 bases at J, with 6 bases between the two ends. Germline CDR1 SGHTS, CDR2 YDEGEE. Original processing notes: Nucleated cell counts were estimated from reference gene primer amplification. Some clones are missing from TCRdb's copy, which holds only in-frame ones; the method was immunoSEQ multiplex PCR. D and trimming come from the DNA, and the V and J calls and clone size come from that table. The table has 110,000 to 150,000 clones, over 70% seen once. This TCR derives from a woman aged 55-75 years with acute or convalescent COVID-19. Source material: peripheral blood. V is TRBV5-8 and J is TRBJ2-5; D is undetermined. The CDR3 is CASSFAGTQYF. The CDR3 nucleotides are TGTGCCAGCAGCTTTGCCGGGACCCAGTACTTC.